This TCR beta chain comes out of a study of T cells after posttransplantation cyclophosphamide. Whole-study findings and limits: Later blood repertoires were often dominated by clones from the donor CD8+ memory compartment. TRB overlap between skin or GI tissue T cells and blood was limited. Recipient CMV seropositivity and CMV reactivation strongly tracked TRB clonality.

The assay was immunoSEQ multiplex PCR, and TCRdb's table has in-frame clones only and misses some. The sample has 9,000 to 13,000 clones, around 85% seen once. Concerning this clone itself: Its antigen is unidentified.

CDR1 and CDR2 from the germline V gene are MGHDK and SYGVNS. The CDR3 loop spans 14 amino acids. V lost 5 bases and J 5 bases, leaving 15 bases between the germline ends. A marrow graft followed busulfan-fludarabine conditioning, with cyclophosphamide on days +3 and +4. Sequencing was performed on PBMCs, taken approximately 2,000 days after allogeneic stem cell transplant with posttransplant cyclophosphamide. The origin of this receptor is a female patient aged 50-59 years who received an allogeneic stem cell transplant from a related donor, was CMV-positive, and had no GVHD. Some T cells may have come from the graft donor. This rearrangement joins TRBV25-1 to TRBJ1-2; D is unclear. CDR3 in DNA: TGTGCCAGCAGTATGAAGGACTGGGCTTATGGCTACACCTTC. It yields the protein CASSMKDWAYGYTF.